Presented here are 11 T cell receptor beta chains from one specimen sequenced in a study of blood T cell repertoires in COVID-19. The method was immunoSEQ multiplex PCR; TCRdb's version includes in-frame clones alone and lacks a portion of them. The data contain about 89,000 clones, 75% to 85% of them singletons. The material sequenced was peripheral blood. The receptors derive from a woman over 75 with acute or convalescent COVID-19.

V and J are TRBV6-1 and TRBJ2-5; D gene unclear. Germline V gene sequence: CDR1 MNHNS, CDR2 SASEGT. The germline V and J ends were trimmed by 6 bases and 2 bases, with 13 bases remaining between them. The CDR3 loop spans 14 amino acids. The CDR3 loop reads CASSQRSIQETQYF. DNA for the CDR3: TGTGCCAGCAGCCAACGTAGCATTCAAGAGACCCAGTACTTC.

As DNA, the CDR3 is TGTGCCAGCACCCCTTATCTTCTTGCCGGGTATAGCAATCAGCCCCAGCATTTT. Protein product: CASTPYLLAGYSNQPQHF. The chain joins TRBV7-2 to TRBJ1-5; D uncertain. The V end was cut by 7 bases, the J end by 0 bases, with 22 bases between. CDR1 and CDR2 from the germline V gene are SGHTA and FQGNSA. The CDR3 totals 18 residues. The full variable domain, with the rest looked up from reference TRBV7-2 and TRBJ1-5, is GAGVSQSPSNKVTEKGKDVELRCDPISGHTALYWYRQSLGQGLEFLIYFQGNSAPDKSGLPSDRFSAERTGGSVSTLTIQRTQQEDSAVYLCASTPYLLAGYSNQPQHFGDGTRLSIL.

The rearrangement joins TRBV5-6 to TRBJ1-4, with D unclear. The CDR3 totals 13 residues. V was cut by 3 bases and J by 5 bases, with 8 bases left in between. CDR1 is SGHDT and CDR2 is YYEEEE in the germline V gene. This CDR3 reads CASSSGANEKLFF. The CDR3 DNA reads as TGTGCCAGCAGCTCTGGAGCGAATGAAAAACTGTTTTTT.

V gene TRBV7-9 combines with J gene TRBJ2-7; D call uncertain. The V gene's germline CDR1 is SEHNR and CDR2 FQNEAQ (reference sequence). The CDR3 loop spans 15 amino acids. Trimming pared 5 bases from V and 6 bases from J, leaving 20 bases between. The CDR3 here is CASSPSSYEVFEQYF. CDR3 sequence (DNA): TGTGCCAGCAGCCCTAGTTCTTACGAGGTATTCGAGCAGTACTTC.

The genes are TRBV6-5 and TRBJ2-7; TRBD1 is a possible D gene (6 bases). Trimming stripped 6 bases from V and 5 bases from J, with 17 bases between. Germline V gene lookup returns CDR1 MNHEY and CDR2 SVGAGI. The CDR3 extends over 14 amino acids. The CDR3: CASSRRAGVHEQYF. The CDR3 region has the DNA TGTGCCAGCAGCCGGCGGGCAGGGGTCCACGAGCAGTACTTC.

This clone turned up a few times. The chain has TRBV9 and TRBJ1-1, with 9 bases fitting TRBD1. Losses at the gene ends were 4 bases for V and 5 bases for J; bases not matched to a gene: 9. The germline gives CDR1 SGDLS, CDR2 YYNGEE. CDR3 length: 15 amino acids. CDR3 protein: CASSPPDRGRTEAFF. The CDR3 DNA follows: TGTGCCAGCAGCCCTCCGGACAGGGGAAGGACTGAAGCTTTCTTT.

The chain carries TRBV10-3 and TRBJ2-7; 9 bases align to TRBD2. The CDR3 extends over 12 amino acids. Germline assignment: CDR1 ENHRY and CDR2 SYGVKD. The V segment lost 9 bases and the J segment 6 bases; nucleotides outside the gene matches: 6. The CDR3 DNA follows: TGTGCCATAGGACTAGCGACGGGCGAGCAGTACTTC. Protein product: CAIGLATGEQYF.

The rearrangement joins TRBV7-2 to TRBJ2-1, with TRBD2 matching 11 bases. The CDR3 runs 15 residues. CDR1 is SGHTA and CDR2 is FQGNSA in the germline V gene. V shed 5 bases and J 15 bases; nucleotides not matched to a gene: 15. The CDR3: CASSTGLAGKGFWFF. CDR3 in DNA: TGTGCCAGCAGCACCGGACTAGCGGGCAAAGGTTTTTGGTTCTTC.

The chain has TRBV5-1 and TRBJ2-5; 8 bases align to TRBD2. With 0 bases clipped from V and 4 bases from J, the junction kept 8 bases outside the gene matches. This CDR3 comprises 16 residues. Germline values: CDR1 SGHRS, CDR2 YFSETQ. This CDR3 reads CASSLEPAGGGETQYF. In DNA form, the CDR3 reads TGCGCCAGCAGCTTGGAGCCGGCGGGGGGAGGAGAGACCCAGTACTTC.

The chain combines TRBV7-9 with TRBJ2-7; a possible D gene is TRBD1 (6 bases). The CDR3 contains 14 residues. CDR1 is SEHNR and CDR2 is FQNEAQ in the germline V gene (reference sequence). The ends were cut back, 1 base at V and 3 bases at J, with 10 bases in the middle. The CDR3 region is CASSLDGGRYEQYF. DNA of the CDR3: TGTGCCAGCAGCTTAGATGGGGGCCGCTACGAGCAGTACTTC.

The sample holds one count of this clone. The genes are TRBV7-3 and TRBJ2-2; D remains ambiguous. Germline V gene data show CDR1 as SGHTA and CDR2 as FQGTGA. Between the trimmed V and J ends, which lost 1 base and 4 bases, there was a span of 4 bases. The CDR3 totals 13 residues. This chain's CDR3 is CASSLRLTGELFF. For the CDR3, the DNA is TGTGCCAGCAGCTTAAGACTCACCGGGGAGCTGTTTTTT.